This T cell receptor (delta chain) stems from a study of γδ T cells in repeated Plasmodium falciparum infection. About this clone: A read error is possible here, since a much larger clone lies one base away.

TCRdb re-called the multiplex PCR reads via CATT. Of roughly 86,000 delta-chain clones listed, under 1.5% are singletons. The sequence was collected from a pool of human donors (malaria-infected and uninfected, not separated). The material sequenced was gamma-delta T cells from blood.

The CDR3 nucleotides are TGTGCTCTTGTGGAAAGGGGGGGAGGGCCCGCCTTTAGAAAATACAAACTCATCTTT. Translated: CALVERGGGPAFRKYKLIF. The chain joins TRDV1 to TRDJ1; D might be TRDD3 (6 bases). No J gene was available from TCRdb, and it was assigned here by a germline match of the DNA. CDR1 is TSWWSYY and CDR2 is QGS in the germline V gene. This CDR3 region has 19 residues.